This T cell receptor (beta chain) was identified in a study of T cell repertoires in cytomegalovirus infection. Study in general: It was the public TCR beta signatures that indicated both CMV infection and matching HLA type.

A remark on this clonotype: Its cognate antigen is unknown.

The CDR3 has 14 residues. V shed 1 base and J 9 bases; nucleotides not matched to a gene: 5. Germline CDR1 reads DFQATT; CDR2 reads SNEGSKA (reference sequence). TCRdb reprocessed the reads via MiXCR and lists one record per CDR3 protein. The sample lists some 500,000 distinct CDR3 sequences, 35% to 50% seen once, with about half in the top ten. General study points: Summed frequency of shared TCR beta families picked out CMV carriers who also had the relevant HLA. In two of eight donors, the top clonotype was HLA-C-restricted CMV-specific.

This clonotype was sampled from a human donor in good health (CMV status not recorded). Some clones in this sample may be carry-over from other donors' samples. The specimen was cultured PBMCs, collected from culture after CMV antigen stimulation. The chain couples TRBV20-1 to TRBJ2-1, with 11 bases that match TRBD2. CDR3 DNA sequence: TGCAGTGCTAGAGTAGCGGGGGGGCAGAGTGAGCAGTTCTTC. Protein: CSARVAGGQSEQFF.